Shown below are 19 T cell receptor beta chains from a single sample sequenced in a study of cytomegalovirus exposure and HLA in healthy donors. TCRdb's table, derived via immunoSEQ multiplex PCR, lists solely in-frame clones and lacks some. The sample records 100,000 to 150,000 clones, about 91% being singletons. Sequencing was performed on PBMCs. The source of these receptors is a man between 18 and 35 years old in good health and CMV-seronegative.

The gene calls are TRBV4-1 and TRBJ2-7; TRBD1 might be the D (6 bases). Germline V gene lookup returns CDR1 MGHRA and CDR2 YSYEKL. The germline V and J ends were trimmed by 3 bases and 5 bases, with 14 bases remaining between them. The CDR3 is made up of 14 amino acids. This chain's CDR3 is CASSQGQGKDEQYF. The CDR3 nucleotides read TGCGCCAGCAGCCAGGGGCAGGGGAAGGACGAGCAGTACTTC.

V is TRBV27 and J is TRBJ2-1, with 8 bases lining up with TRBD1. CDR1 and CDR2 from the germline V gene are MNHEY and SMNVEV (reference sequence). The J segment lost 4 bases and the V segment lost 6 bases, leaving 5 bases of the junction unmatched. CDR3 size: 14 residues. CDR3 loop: CASSRTGPYNEQFF. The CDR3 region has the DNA TGTGCCAGCAGCCGGACAGGGCCATACAATGAGCAGTTCTTC.

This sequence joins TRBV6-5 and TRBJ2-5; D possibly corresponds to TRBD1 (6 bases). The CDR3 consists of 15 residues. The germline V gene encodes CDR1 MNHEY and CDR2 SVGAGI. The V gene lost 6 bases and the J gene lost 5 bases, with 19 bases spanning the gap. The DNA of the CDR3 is TGTGCCAGCAGCCCTCAGCCTACAGGGCTGGAGACCCAGTACTTC. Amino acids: CASSPQPTGLETQYF.

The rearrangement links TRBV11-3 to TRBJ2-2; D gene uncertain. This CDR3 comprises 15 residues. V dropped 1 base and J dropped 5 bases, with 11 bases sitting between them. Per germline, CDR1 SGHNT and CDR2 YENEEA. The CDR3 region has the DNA TGTGCCAGCAGCTTAGGCTCTTTAGTTACCGGGGAGCTGTTTTTT. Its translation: CASSLGSLVTGELFF.

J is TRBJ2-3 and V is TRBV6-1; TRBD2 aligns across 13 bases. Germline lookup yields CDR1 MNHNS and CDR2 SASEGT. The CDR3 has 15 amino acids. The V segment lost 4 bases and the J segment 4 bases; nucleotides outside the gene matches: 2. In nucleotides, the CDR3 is TGTGCCAGCAGTGCCGGGACTAGCGGGGCAGATACGCAGTATTTT. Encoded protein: CASSAGTSGADTQYF.

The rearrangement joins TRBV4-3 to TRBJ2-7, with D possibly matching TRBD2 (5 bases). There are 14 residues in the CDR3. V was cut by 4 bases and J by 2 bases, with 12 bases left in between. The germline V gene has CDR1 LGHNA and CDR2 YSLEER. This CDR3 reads CASSRLIGAYEQYF. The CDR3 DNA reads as TGCGCCAGCAGCCGGTTGATCGGGGCCTACGAGCAGTACTTC.

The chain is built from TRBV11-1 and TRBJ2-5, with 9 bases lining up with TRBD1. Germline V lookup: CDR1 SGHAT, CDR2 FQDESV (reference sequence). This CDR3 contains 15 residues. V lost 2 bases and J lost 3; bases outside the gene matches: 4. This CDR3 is CASSLFGTGKETQYF. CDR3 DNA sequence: TGTGCCAGCAGCTTATTCGGGACAGGGAAAGAGACCCAGTACTTC.

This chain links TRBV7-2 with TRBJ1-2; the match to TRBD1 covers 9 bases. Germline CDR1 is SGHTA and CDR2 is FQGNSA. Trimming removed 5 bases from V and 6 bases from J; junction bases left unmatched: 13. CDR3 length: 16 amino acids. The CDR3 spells CASSRVLGQGVDGYTF. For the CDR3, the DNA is TGTGCCAGCAGCCGGGTGTTGGGACAGGGAGTGGATGGCTACACCTTC.

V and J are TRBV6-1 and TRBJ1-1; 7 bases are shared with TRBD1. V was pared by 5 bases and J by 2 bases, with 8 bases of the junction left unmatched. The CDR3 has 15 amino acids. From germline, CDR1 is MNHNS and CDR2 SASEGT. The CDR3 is CASSHLGQVNTEAFF. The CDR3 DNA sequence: TGTGCCAGCAGTCACCTAGGACAGGTAAACACTGAAGCTTTCTTT.

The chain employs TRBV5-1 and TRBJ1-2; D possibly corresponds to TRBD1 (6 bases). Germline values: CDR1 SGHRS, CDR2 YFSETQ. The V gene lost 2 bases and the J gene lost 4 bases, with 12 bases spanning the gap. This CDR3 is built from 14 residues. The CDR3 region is CASSLTGDIYGYTF. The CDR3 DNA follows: TGCGCCAGCAGCTTAACCGGGGACATCTATGGCTACACCTTC.

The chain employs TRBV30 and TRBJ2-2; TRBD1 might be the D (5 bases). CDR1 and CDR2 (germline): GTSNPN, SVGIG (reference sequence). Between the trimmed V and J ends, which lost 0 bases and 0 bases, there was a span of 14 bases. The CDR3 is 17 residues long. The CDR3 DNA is TGTGCCTGGAGTGTACCCAGACAGATCGCGAACACCGGGGAGCTGTTTTTT. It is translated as CAWSVPRQIANTGELFF. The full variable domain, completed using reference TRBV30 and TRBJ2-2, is SQTIHQWPATLVQPVGSPLSLECTVEGTSNPNLYWYRQAAGRGLQLLFYSVGIGQISSEVPQNLSASRPQDRQFILSSKKLLLSDSGFYLCAWSVPRQIANTGELFFGEGSRLTVL.

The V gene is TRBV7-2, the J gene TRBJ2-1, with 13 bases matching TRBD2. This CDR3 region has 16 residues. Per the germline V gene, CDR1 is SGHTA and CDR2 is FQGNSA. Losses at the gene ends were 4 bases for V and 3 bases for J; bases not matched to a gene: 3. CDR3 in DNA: TGTGCCAGCAGCTCGGGACTAGCGGGGAACTACAATGAGCAGTTCTTC. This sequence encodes CASSSGLAGNYNEQFF. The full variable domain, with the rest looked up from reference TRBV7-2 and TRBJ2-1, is GAGVSQSPSNKVTEKGKDVELRCDPISGHTALYWYRQSLGQGLEFLIYFQGNSAPDKSGLPSDRFSAERTGGSVSTLTIQRTQQEDSAVYLCASSSGLAGNYNEQFFGPGTRLTVL.

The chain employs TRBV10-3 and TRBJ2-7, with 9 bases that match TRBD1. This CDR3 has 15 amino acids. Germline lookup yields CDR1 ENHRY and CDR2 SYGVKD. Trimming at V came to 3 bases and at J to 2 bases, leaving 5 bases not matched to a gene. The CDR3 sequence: CAISETGGRTYEQYF. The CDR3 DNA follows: TGTGCCATCAGTGAAACAGGGGGCAGGACCTACGAGCAGTACTTC.

The CDR3 DNA follows: TGTGCCAGCAGCTTAGGTTCAAATTACGAGCAGTACTTC. Residues: CASSLGSNYEQYF. The V call is TRBV11-2, the J call TRBJ2-7; D uncertain. CDR1 SGHAT and CDR2 FQNNGV come from the germline V gene. The CDR3 is made up of 13 amino acids. Trimming took off 1 base at V and 4 bases at J, with 8 bases between the two ends.

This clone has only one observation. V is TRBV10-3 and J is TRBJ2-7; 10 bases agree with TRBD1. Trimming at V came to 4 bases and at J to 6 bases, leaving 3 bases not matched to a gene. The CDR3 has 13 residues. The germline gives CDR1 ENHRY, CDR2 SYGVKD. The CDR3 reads CAISVGTGVEQYF. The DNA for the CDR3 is TGTGCCATCAGTGTAGGGACAGGGGTCGAGCAGTACTTC.

Here the CDR3 DNA reads TGTGCCAGCAGTCCCCCGCCAGGGGCCAATGAGCAGTTCTTC. Its protein is CASSPPPGANEQFF. This chain uses TRBV28 with TRBJ2-1, with D tentatively TRBD1 (6 bases). Germline loops: CDR1 MDHEN, CDR2 SYDVKM. This CDR3 is 14 amino acids long. V was pared by 5 bases and J by 6 bases, with 14 bases between. The complete variable domain, with remaining parts taken from reference TRBV28 and TRBJ2-1, reads DVKVTQSSRYLVKRTGEKVFLECVQDMDHENMFWYRQDPGLGLRLIYFSYDVKMKEKGDIPEGYSVSREKKERFSLILESASTNQTSMYLCASSPPPGANEQFFGPGTRLTVL.

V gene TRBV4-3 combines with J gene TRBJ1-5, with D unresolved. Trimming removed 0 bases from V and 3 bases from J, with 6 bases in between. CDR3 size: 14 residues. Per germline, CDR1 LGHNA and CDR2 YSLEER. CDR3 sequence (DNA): TGCGCCAGCAGCCAAGAACGGGACAATCAGCCCCAGCATTTT. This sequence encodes CASSQERDNQPQHF.

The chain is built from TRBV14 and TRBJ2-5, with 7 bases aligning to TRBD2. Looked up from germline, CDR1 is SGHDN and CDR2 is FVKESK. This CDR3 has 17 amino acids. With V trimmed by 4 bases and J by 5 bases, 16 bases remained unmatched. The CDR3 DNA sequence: TGTGCCAGCAGCCTCATTCTGGGCGAGCGGGATTCTGAGACCCAGTACTTC. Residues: CASSLILGERDSETQYF.

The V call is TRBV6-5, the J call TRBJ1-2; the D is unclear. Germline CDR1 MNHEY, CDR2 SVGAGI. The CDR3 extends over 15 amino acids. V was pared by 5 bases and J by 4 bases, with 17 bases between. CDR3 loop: CASSPDSSSPYGYTF. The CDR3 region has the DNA TGTGCCAGCAGTCCGGACTCTTCCAGCCCCTATGGCTACACCTTC.